Below are 24 T cell receptor beta chains sequenced from a single sample in a study of blood T cell repertoires in COVID-19. Profiling relied on immunoSEQ multiplex PCR, and the TCRdb table lists in-frame clones only, not all of them. The table lists a few hundred thousand clones, 89% of them singletons, with 0.95% to 1.5% in the top ten. Sequencing was done on a sample of peripheral blood. The receptor set was obtained from a man aged 40-49 years with acute or convalescent COVID-19.

This chain uses TRBV5-4 with TRBJ1-6; 8 bases match TRBD1. The junction had 13 bases not matched to a gene; V was cut back by 4 bases and J by 10 bases. Germline lookup yields CDR1 SGHNT and CDR2 YYREEE (reference sequence). The CDR3 runs to 16 residues. The DNA of the CDR3 is TGTGCCAGCAGCCCTCTCGTGACAGGGGCCGACTCACCCCTCCACTTT. The encoded protein is CASSPLVTGADSPLHF.

This clone was counted only a few times. The J gene is TRBJ1-1, the V gene TRBV28, with no clear D. Deletions cut 3 bases from V and 2 bases from J, with 10 bases between. The CDR3 length is 14 residues. Germline loops: CDR1 MDHEN, CDR2 SYDVKM. The CDR3 reads CASSFLEGNTEAFF. In nucleotides, the CDR3 is TGTGCCAGCAGTTTCCTGGAGGGAAACACTGAAGCTTTCTTT.

This clone was picked up a small number of times. This rearrangement joins TRBV7-2 to TRBJ1-1; D is undetermined. CDR3 size: 14 residues. Germline V gene sequence: CDR1 SGHTA, CDR2 FQGNSA. The V and J ends lost 1 base and 3 bases respectively, with 9 bases between them. For the CDR3, the DNA is TGTGCCAGCAGCTTAGAGTTTACAGACACTGAAGCTTTCTTT. It yields the protein CASSLEFTDTEAFF.

The rearrangement links TRBV3-1 (or the pseudogene TRBV3-2) to TRBJ2-7; tentative D call: TRBD1 (6 bases). Trimming took 6 bases from V and 2 from J, leaving 11 bases between them. There are 13 residues in the CDR3. Germline V gives CDR1 LGHDT, CDR2 YNNKEL (reference sequence). CDR3 bases: TGTGCCAGCAGTCCGGACAGTACCTACGAGCAGTACTTC. It specifies CASSPDSTYEQYF.

The J gene is TRBJ1-6, the V gene TRBV18, with D unresolved. Germline values: CDR1 KGHSH, CDR2 LQKENI. Trimming cost V 4 bases and J 5 bases, with 12 bases left between them. This CDR3 has 15 residues. DNA of the CDR3: TGTGCCAGCTCACGAGGGCCGCACGATAATTCACCCCTCCACTTT. Its protein product is CASSRGPHDNSPLHF.

The chain links TRBV18 to TRBJ1-4, with D possibly matching TRBD1 (5 bases). There are 14 residues in the CDR3. Germline lookup yields CDR1 KGHSH and CDR2 LQKENI. Deletions cut 3 bases from V and 7 bases from J, with 12 bases between. The chain's CDR3 is CASSPARESEKLFF. DNA for the CDR3: TGTGCCAGCTCACCGGCCAGGGAAAGTGAAAAACTGTTTTTT. The whole variable domain, remainder taken from reference TRBV18 and TRBJ1-4, is NAGVMQNPRHLVRRRGQEARLRCSPMKGHSHVYWYRQLPEEGLKFMVYLQKENIIDESGMPKERFSAEFPKEGPSILRIQQVVRGDSAAYFCASSPARESEKLFFGSGTQLSVL.

The sample holds one count of this clone. J is TRBJ2-7 and V is TRBV4-2; D ambiguous. The V end lost 4 bases, the J end lost 2 bases, and 15 bases lay between the germline ends. The germline V gene has CDR1 LGHNA and CDR2 YNFKEQ. This CDR3 is built from 15 residues. CDR3 nucleotides: TGTGCCAGCAGCCCTCAGAGCGCCCGGGCCTACGAGCAGTACTTC. Translated: CASSPQSARAYEQYF.

V and J are TRBV18 and TRBJ2-1; weak D call: TRBD1 (6 bases). The germline V gene has CDR1 KGHSH and CDR2 LQKENI. The ends were cut back, 5 bases at V and 5 bases at J, with 10 bases in the middle. This CDR3 has 13 residues. CDR3 DNA sequence: TGTGCCAGCTCAACAGGACAGCACAATGAGCAGTTCTTC. Amino acid sequence: CASSTGQHNEQFF.

V is TRBV6-4 and J is TRBJ2-2, with 9 bases that match TRBD1. CDR1 is MRHNA and CDR2 is SNTAGT in the germline V gene. CDR3 length: 16 amino acids. The trim removed 5 bases at V and 0 bases at J, leaving 4 bases unmatched. This CDR3 is CASSPGTGTNTGELFF. The CDR3 nucleotides read TGTGCCAGCAGTCCCGGGACAGGGACGAACACCGGGGAGCTGTTTTTT.

V gene TRBV4-1 combines with J gene TRBJ2-5; 7 bases are shared with TRBD1. The CDR3 has 14 residues. The J segment lost 5 bases and the V segment lost 1 base, leaving 4 bases of the junction unmatched. Germline lookup yields CDR1 MGHRA and CDR2 YSYEKL. CDR3 amino acids: CASSQVGQLETQYF. CDR3 nucleotides: TGCGCCAGCAGCCAAGTGGGACAGCTCGAGACCCAGTACTTC.

The CDR3 protein is CASSFAGRMNTEAFF. For the CDR3, the DNA is TGTGCCAGCAGTTTTGCGGGACGGATGAACACTGAAGCTTTCTTT. The V gene is TRBV27, the J gene TRBJ1-1; D possibly corresponds to TRBD1 (5 bases). V was trimmed by 3 bases and J by 0 bases, leaving 11 bases between them. Germline V lookup: CDR1 MNHEY, CDR2 SMNVEV (reference sequence). CDR3 length: 15 amino acids.

V and J are TRBV2 and TRBJ1-2, with D hard to call. Germline CDR1 and CDR2: SNHLY and FYNNEI. The CDR3 runs to 15 residues. The V end was cut by 3 bases, the J end by 4 bases, with 15 bases between. The CDR3: CASSDGQARTYGYTF. CDR3 DNA: TGTGCCAGCAGTGACGGTCAGGCCAGAACCTATGGCTACACCTTC.

J is TRBJ2-1 and V is TRBV11-3; 7 positions agree with TRBD2. The CDR3 consists of 17 residues. From germline, CDR1 is SGHNT and CDR2 YENEEA. Trimming took 4 bases from V and 0 from J; bases not matched to a gene: 9. The CDR3 nucleotides are TGTGCCAGCAGCTCACGTCCCCCGGGGGGCTCCTACAATGAGCAGTTCTTC. It specifies CASSSRPPGGSYNEQFF.

The chain combines TRBV19 with TRBJ1-2, with D perhaps TRBD1 (6 bases). This CDR3 has 15 amino acids. V lost 5 bases and J lost 0, with 13 bases in between. Per germline, CDR1 LNHDA and CDR2 SQIVND (reference sequence). CDR3 coding DNA: TGTGCCAGTAGTTCGGGACACCACTCTAACTATGGCTACACCTTC. Translating it yields CASSSGHHSNYGYTF.

The chain couples TRBV12-2 to TRBJ1-5; TRBD1, the table's D call, lacks a check against the DNA. TRBV12-2 constitutes a pseudogene. The CDR3 length is 17 residues. In nucleotides, the CDR3 is TGTGCAAGTCCTTGGGACAGGGGAACTCGGAAAAATCAGCCCCAGCATTTT. This translates into CASPWDRGTRKNQPQHF.

The chain joins TRBV9 to TRBJ1-1; no reliable D call. This CDR3 region has 14 residues. Trimming cost V 0 bases and J 3 bases, with 9 bases left between them. CDR1 is SGDLS and CDR2 is YYNGEE in the germline V gene. CDR3 in amino acids: CASSVGPGDTEAFF. CDR3 coding DNA: TGTGCCAGCAGCGTAGGGCCAGGCGACACTGAAGCTTTCTTT.

This clone came up a few times. The chain has TRBV6-1 and TRBJ2-7, with TRBD2 identical over 11 bases. CDR1 is MNHNS and CDR2 is SASEGT in the germline V gene. V shed 2 bases, J shed 0 bases, and the junction held 0 bases outside the gene matches. CDR3 length equals 15 residues. CDR3 protein: CASSETSGSSYEQYF. The CDR3 DNA reads TGTGCCAGCAGTGAAACTAGCGGGAGCTCCTACGAGCAGTACTTC.

In this sample, this clone turned up once. This chain connects TRBV7-2 to TRBJ2-2; D perhaps matches TRBD2 (6 bases). Trimming took 1 base from V and 3 from J, leaving 12 bases between them. CDR1 is SGHTA, CDR2 FQGNSA, per germline. The CDR3 is made up of 16 amino acids. The CDR3 is CASSLGPGVDTGELFF. CDR3 coding DNA: TGTGCCAGCAGCTTAGGGCCGGGAGTTGACACCGGGGAGCTGTTTTTT.

The V call is TRBV27, the J call TRBJ1-1, with D maybe TRBD1 (5 bases). The CDR3 spans 15 residues. The V and J ends lost 5 bases and 0 bases respectively, with 13 bases between them. CDR1 MNHEY and CDR2 SMNVEV come from the germline V gene (reference sequence). The CDR3 DNA sequence: TGTGCCAGCAGTCAGGGCCGATTCATGAACACTGAAGCTTTCTTT. Translation: CASSQGRFMNTEAFF.

The chain uses TRBV19 and TRBJ1-6; maybe TRBD1 (5 bases). The CDR3 sequence is 14 residues long. Germline loops: CDR1 LNHDA, CDR2 SQIVND (reference sequence). Trimming pared 11 bases from V and 8 bases from J, leaving 19 bases between. The CDR3 spells CAARSGRDDSPLHF. In nucleotides, the CDR3 is TGTGCCGCTAGGTCCGGCAGGGATGATTCACCCCTCCACTTT.

V is TRBV28 and J is TRBJ1-4, with a weak D call TRBD1 (6 bases). CDR1 is MDHEN and CDR2 is SYDVKM in the germline V gene. Between the trimmed V and J ends, which lost 3 bases and 2 bases, there was a span of 10 bases. This CDR3 spans 15 amino acids. CDR3 sequence (DNA): TGTGCCAGCAGTTTTCGGGGGGCGACTAATGAAAAACTGTTTTTT. Amino acids: CASSFRGATNEKLFF. The full variable domain, in which reference TRBV28 and TRBJ1-4 provide the parts outside the CDR3, is DVKVTQSSRYLVKRTGEKVFLECVQDMDHENMFWYRQDPGLGLRLIYFSYDVKMKEKGDIPEGYSVSREKKERFSLILESASTNQTSMYLCASSFRGATNEKLFFGSGTQLSVL.

This clone was detected a few times. The J gene is TRBJ2-3, the V gene TRBV4-1; D not resolved. V dropped 2 bases and J dropped 6 bases, with 18 bases sitting between them. CDR1 is MGHRA and CDR2 is YSYEKL in the germline V gene. The CDR3 loop spans 16 amino acids. The CDR3 DNA reads TGCGCCAGCAGCCAAATAAATCTTGTAGCAAGGGATACGCAGTATTTT. It specifies CASSQINLVARDTQYF.

The V call is TRBV28, the J call TRBJ1-1, with TRBD1 matching over 7 bases. CDR3 size: 11 residues. Per the germline V gene, CDR1 is MDHEN and CDR2 is SYDVKM. The V and J ends lost 4 bases and 8 bases, in that order; junction bases with no gene match: 1. The CDR3 protein is CASSSQGEAFF. CDR3 DNA: TGTGCCAGCAGTTCACAGGGGGAAGCTTTCTTT.

This chain connects TRBV28 to TRBJ1-3; D may be TRBD1 (5 bases). V gave up 10 bases and J gave up 0 bases, with 19 bases separating them. Looked up from germline, CDR1 is MDHEN and CDR2 is SYDVKM. The CDR3 covers 16 residues. In DNA form, the CDR3 reads TGTGCCACCCGCGAGAACGGGGGTGGCTCTGGAAACACCATATATTTT. It specifies CATRENGGGSGNTIYF.